This passage covers 14 T cell receptor beta chains from one sample sequenced in a study of molecular identifiers for immune sequencing clone quantification. MiXCR, applied by TCRdb to the PCR reads, yields one record per CDR3 protein. The sample carries about 300,000 distinct CDR3 sequences, about a fifth recorded once. Sequenced sample: naive CD8+ T cells from blood, with Jurkat cell RNA spiked in. The subset was: FACS-sorted CD8+CD4-CCR7+CD45RA+ naive T cells. The receptors originated from a human donor in good health. Some libraries in this study had Jurkat cell RNA spiked in.

Remarks on this clonotype: Possible read error: a much larger clone is one base away. This chain links TRBV7-9 with TRBJ2-2, with 7 bases fitting TRBD1. Germline-derived CDR1 and CDR2 are SEHNR and FQNEAQ (reference sequence). The CDR3 sequence is 15 residues long. CDR3 region: CASSPAGTDTGELSF. In nucleotides, the CDR3 is TGTGCCAGCAGCCCAGCAGGGACAGACACCGGGGAGCTGTCTTTT.

This sequence joins TRBV7-9 and TRBJ2-2; tentatively, D is TRBD1 (5 bases). CDR3 length equals 12 residues. Germline V CDR1 and CDR2: SEHNR, FQNEAQ (reference sequence). Trimming cost V 5 bases and J 9 bases, with 10 bases left between them. The CDR3 DNA sequence: TGTGCCAGCAGCGGACCGGACAGGGAGCTGTTTTTT. This sequence encodes CASSGPDRELFF.

This clonotype was seen a handful of times. The chain couples TRBV10-3 to TRBJ2-4; D remains unclear. The germline CDR1 and CDR2 sequences are ENHRY and SYGVKD. The CDR3 consists of 15 residues. Between the trimmed V and J ends, which lost 3 bases and 0 bases, there was a span of 9 bases. The CDR3 protein is CAISDQPLAKNIQYF. The DNA for the CDR3 is TGTGCCATCAGTGATCAACCGCTAGCCAAAAACATTCAGTACTTC.

Turning to this clonotype: Sequence at one end of the junction differs from germline and may be a read error. The rearrangement joins TRBV7-9 to TRBJ2-3, with 7 bases aligning to TRBD1. This CDR3 has 19 residues. The germline CDR1 and CDR2 sequences are SEHNR and FQNEAQ (reference sequence). The CDR3 DNA reads as TGTGCCGGCAGCTCGCGAGGATACAGGGGAATAACTAGCACAGATACGCAGTATTTT. Residues: CAGSSRGYRGITSTDTQYF.

This chain uses TRBV29-1 with TRBJ1-6, with 8 bases fitting TRBD1. V lost 6 bases to trimming and J lost 6 bases; unmatched junction nucleotides: 4. Germline V gene sequence: CDR1 SQVTM, CDR2 ANQGSEA. This CDR3 contains 13 residues. The CDR3 bases are TGCAGCGTGTGGACAGGGAGTAATTCACCCCTCCACTTT. It encodes CSVWTGSNSPLHF.

This clonotype appeared once. A much larger clone sits a single nucleotide away, making a read error possible. In DNA, the CDR3 is TGTGCCAGCAGTTACCTTGAGAACCTGGGAGAGCAGTGCTTC. Encoded protein: CASSYLENLGEQCF. The chain recombines TRBV6-5 with TRBJ2-7; TRBD2 is a possible D gene (5 bases). CDR3 length: 14 residues. CDR1 is MNHEY, CDR2 SVGAGI, per germline.

This sequence joins TRBV7-9 and TRBJ2-1; 10 positions match TRBD2. Germline V gives CDR1 SEHNR, CDR2 FQNEAQ (reference sequence). The CDR3 extends over 17 amino acids. V shed 5 bases, J shed 8 bases, and the junction held 15 bases outside the gene matches. The CDR3: CASSAYSSGSVFDEQFF. Written as DNA, the CDR3 is TGTGCCAGCAGCGCCTACTCTAGCGGGAGTGTTTTCGATGAGCAGTTCTTC.

With respect to this clonotype: A much larger clone sits a single nucleotide away, making a read error possible. V gene TRBV2 combines with J gene TRBJ1-6; 10 bases align to TRBD1. Germline CDR1 and CDR2: SNHLY and FYNNEI. This CDR3 has 14 residues. The CDR3: CAGRKGQGTSPLHF. The CDR3 DNA is TGTGCCGGCAGAAAGGGACAGGGGACATCACCCCTCCACTTT.

Remarks on this clonotype: A single base separates this from a much larger clone, so it may be a read error. The rearrangement uses TRBV9 and TRBJ2-3; D might be TRBD1 or TRBD2, each matching 5 bases. This CDR3 is built from 15 residues. V lost 0 bases and J 8 bases, leaving 16 bases between the germline ends. Germline CDR1 is SGDLS and CDR2 is YYNGEE. The CDR3 region has the DNA TGTGCCAGCAGCGTAGTAGAGGGGTTAGCAGGTACGCAGTATTTT. As protein: CASSVVEGLAGTQYF. The full variable domain, its missing parts supplied by reference TRBV9 and TRBJ2-3, is DSGVTQTPKHLITATGQRVTLRCSPRSGDLSVYWYQQSLDQGLQFLIQYYNGEERAKGNILERFSAQQFPDLHSELNLSSLELGDSALYFCASSVVEGLAGTQYFGPGTRLTVL.

Concerning this clonotype: A much larger clonotype is one base distant, so this may be a read error. The chain combines TRBV6-5 with TRBJ2-1, with D uncertain. The length of the CDR3 is 13 residues. Germline lookup yields CDR1 MNHEY and CDR2 SVGAGI. Trimming stripped 4 bases from V and 9 bases from J, with 13 bases between. The CDR3 protein is CASSCGRIGEQFF. DNA of the CDR3: TGTGCCAGCAGTTGCGGACGGATCGGTGAGCAGTTCTTC.

This clonotype was recorded a few times. The chain has TRBV7-9 and TRBJ1-4; 7 bases match TRBD1. The germline V gene encodes CDR1 SEHNR and CDR2 FQNEAQ (reference sequence). The J segment lost 0 bases and the V segment lost 5 bases, leaving 15 bases of the junction unmatched. The CDR3 has 19 amino acids. CDR3 DNA: TGTGCCAGCAGCCCAACAACAGGGGAGGTCGTCCCAACTAATGAAAAACTGTTTTTT. This gives the protein CASSPTTGEVVPTNEKLFF.

This clonotype occurred many times. This chain connects TRBV5-1 to TRBJ2-7, with D perhaps matching TRBD2 (5 bases). Germline V CDR1 and CDR2: SGHRS, YFSETQ. V gave up 4 bases and J gave up 3 bases, with 14 bases separating them. The CDR3 has 14 amino acids. CDR3 DNA sequence: TGCGCCAGCAGCCCGGCAGCGGAAAACTACGAGCAGTACTTC. This gives the protein CASSPAAENYEQYF.

V and J are TRBV27 and TRBJ2-7; D not resolved. V lost 0 bases and J 3 bases, leaving 6 bases between the germline ends. Germline CDR1 and CDR2: MNHEY and SMNVEV (reference sequence). The CDR3 runs 13 residues. CDR3 bases: TGTGCCAGCAGTTTATCCGAAGACTACGAGCAGTACTTC. It encodes CASSLSEDYEQYF.

This clonotype has a count of ten or more. This chain connects TRBV4-1 to TRBJ2-1, with D tentatively TRBD1 or TRBD2 (5 bases each). Germline lookup yields CDR1 MGHRA and CDR2 YSYEKL. Trimming left V 4 bases short and J 1 base short, with 14 bases between. The CDR3 length is 16 residues. The CDR3 nucleotides read TGCGCCAGCAGCCCCCTAGGGACGGCTTCCTACAATGAGCAGTTCTTC. It yields the protein CASSPLGTASYNEQFF.